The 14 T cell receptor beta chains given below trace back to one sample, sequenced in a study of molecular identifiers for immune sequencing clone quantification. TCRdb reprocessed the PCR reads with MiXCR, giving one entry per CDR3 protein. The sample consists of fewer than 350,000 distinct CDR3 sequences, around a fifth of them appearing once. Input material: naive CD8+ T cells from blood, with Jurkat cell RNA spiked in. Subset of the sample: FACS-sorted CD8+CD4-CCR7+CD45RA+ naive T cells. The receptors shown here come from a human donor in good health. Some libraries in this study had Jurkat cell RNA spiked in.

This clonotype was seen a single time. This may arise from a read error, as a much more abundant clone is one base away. The CDR3 region is CRVEKGQSTSSTDTQYF. Here the CDR3 DNA reads TGCAGAGTCGAGAAGGGACAGTCGACTTCTAGCACAGATACGCAGTATTTT. This rearrangement joins TRBV29-1 to TRBJ2-3, with TRBD1 identical over 7 bases. CDR3 length: 17 amino acids. CDR1 SQVTM and CDR2 ANQGSEA come from the germline V gene.

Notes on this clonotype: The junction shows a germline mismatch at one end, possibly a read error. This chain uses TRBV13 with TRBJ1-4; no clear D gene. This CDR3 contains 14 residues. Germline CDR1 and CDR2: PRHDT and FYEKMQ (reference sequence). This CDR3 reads CASRNRGNNEELFF. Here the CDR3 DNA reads TGTGCCAGCAGAAACCGGGGAAACAATGAAGAACTGTTTTTT. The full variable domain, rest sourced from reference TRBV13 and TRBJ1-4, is AAGVIQSPRHLIKEKRETATLKCYPIPRHDTVYWYQQGPGQDPQFLISFYEKMQSDKGSIPDRFSAQQFSDYHSELNMSSLELGDSALYFCASRNRGNNEELFFGSGTQLSVL.

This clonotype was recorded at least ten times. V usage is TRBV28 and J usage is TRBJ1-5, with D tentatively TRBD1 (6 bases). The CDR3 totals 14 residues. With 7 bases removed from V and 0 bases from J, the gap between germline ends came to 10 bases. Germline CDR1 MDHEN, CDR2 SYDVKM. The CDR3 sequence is CASKPGHSNQPQHF. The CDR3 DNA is TGTGCCAGCAAACCGGGACATAGCAATCAGCCCCAGCATTTT.

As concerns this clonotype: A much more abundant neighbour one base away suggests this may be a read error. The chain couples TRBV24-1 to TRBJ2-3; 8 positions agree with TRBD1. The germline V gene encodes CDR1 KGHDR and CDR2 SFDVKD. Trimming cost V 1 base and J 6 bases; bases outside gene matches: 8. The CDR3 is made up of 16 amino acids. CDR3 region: CATSDFLQGAGDTQYF. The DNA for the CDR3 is TGTGCCACCAGTGATTTCCTCCAGGGGGCCGGGGATACGCAGTATTTT.

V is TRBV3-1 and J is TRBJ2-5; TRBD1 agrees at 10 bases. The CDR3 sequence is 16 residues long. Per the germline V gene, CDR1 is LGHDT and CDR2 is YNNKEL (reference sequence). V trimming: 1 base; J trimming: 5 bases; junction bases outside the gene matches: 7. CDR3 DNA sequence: TGTGCCAGCAGCCAAGGGGTGACAGGGGGCCGGGAGACCCAGTACTTC. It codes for CASSQGVTGGRETQYF.

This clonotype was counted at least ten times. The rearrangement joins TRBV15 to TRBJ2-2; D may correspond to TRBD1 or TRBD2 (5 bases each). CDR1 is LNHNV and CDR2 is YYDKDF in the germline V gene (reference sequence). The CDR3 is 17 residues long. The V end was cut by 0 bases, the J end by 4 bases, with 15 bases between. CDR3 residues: CATSRDLLGAGTGELFF. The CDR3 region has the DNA TGTGCCACCAGCAGAGATCTCTTAGGGGCGGGCACCGGGGAGCTGTTTTTT.

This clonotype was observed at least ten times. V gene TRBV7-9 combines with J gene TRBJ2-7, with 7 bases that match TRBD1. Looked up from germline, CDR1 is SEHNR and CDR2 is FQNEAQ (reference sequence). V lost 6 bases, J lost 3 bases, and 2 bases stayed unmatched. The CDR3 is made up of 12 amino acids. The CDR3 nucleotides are TGTGCCAGCAGTTGGGACAGCTACGAGCAGTACTTC. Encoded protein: CASSWDSYEQYF.

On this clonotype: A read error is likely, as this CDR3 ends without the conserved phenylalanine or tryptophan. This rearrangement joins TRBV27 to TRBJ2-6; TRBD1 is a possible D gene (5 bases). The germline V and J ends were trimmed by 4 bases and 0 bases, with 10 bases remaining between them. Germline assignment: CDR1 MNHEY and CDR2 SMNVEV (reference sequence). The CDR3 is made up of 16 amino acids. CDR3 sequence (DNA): TGTGCCAGCAGTTCCTACCAGGGCTCTGGGGCCAACGTCCTGACTCTC. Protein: CASSSYQGSGANVLTL.

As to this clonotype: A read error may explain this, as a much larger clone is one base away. CDR3 sequence reads: CASSAAGGWEPQHF. The CDR3, as DNA: TGTGCCAGCAGTGCAGCAGGGGGCTGGGAGCCCCAGCATTTT. The J gene is TRBJ1-5, the V gene TRBV6-2 or TRBV6-3; the match to TRBD1 covers 8 bases. V was pared by 5 bases and J by 8 bases, with 8 bases of the junction left unmatched. The germline V gene has CDR1 MNHEY and CDR2 SVGEGT. The CDR3 has 14 amino acids.

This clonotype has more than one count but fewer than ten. The CDR3 sequence is CASKGGIYNYGYTF. As DNA, the CDR3 is TGTGCCAGTAAAGGAGGGATCTATAACTATGGCTACACCTTC. The chain is built from TRBV19 and TRBJ1-2; D not resolved. The CDR3 has 14 amino acids. Germline lookup yields CDR1 LNHDA and CDR2 SQIVND (reference sequence). The germline V and J ends were trimmed by 7 bases and 1 base, with 13 bases remaining between them.

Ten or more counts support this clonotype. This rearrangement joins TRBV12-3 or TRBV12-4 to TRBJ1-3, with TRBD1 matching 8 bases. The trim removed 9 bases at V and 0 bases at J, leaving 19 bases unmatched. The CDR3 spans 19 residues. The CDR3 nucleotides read TGTGCCAGTTCCGCGGCGAGACAGGGGATAATAATCTCTGGAAACACCATATATTTT. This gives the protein CASSAARQGIIISGNTIYF.

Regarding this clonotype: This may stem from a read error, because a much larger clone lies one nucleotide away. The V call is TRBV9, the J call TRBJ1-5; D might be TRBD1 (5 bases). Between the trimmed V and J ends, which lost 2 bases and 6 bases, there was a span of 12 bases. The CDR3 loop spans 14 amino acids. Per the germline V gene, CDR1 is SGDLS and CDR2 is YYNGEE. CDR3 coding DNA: TGTGCCAGCAGCGTTGGGTGGGGGAGTCAGCCCCAGCATTTT. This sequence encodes CASSVGWGSQPQHF.

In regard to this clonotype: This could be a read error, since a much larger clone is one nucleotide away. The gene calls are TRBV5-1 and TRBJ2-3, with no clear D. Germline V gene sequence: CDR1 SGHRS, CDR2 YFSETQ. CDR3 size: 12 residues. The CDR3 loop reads CASSQNTDTRYF. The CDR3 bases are TGCGCCAGCAGCCAAAACACAGATACGCGGTATTTT.

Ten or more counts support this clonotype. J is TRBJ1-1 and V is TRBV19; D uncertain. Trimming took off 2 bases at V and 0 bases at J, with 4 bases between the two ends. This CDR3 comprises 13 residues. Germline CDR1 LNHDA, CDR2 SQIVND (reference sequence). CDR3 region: CASSISVNTEAFF. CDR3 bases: TGTGCCAGTAGTATATCCGTGAACACTGAAGCTTTCTTT.